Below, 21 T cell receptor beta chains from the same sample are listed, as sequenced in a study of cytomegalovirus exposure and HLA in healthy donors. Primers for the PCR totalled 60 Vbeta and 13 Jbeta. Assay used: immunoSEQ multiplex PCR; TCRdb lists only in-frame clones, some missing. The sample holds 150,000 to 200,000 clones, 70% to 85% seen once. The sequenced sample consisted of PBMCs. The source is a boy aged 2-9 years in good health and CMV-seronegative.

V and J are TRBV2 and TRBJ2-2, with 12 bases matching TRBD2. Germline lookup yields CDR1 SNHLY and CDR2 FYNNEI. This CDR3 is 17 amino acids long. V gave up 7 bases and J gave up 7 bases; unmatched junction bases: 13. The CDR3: CASIPSGGASWNGELFF. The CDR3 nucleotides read TGTGCCAGCATCCCTAGCGGGGGGGCCAGCTGGAACGGGGAGCTGTTTTTT.

The CDR3 region has the DNA TGCGCCAGCAGCGCACAGGGGGCAGTCAACGTCCTGACTTTC. Protein: CASSAQGAVNVLTF. The V and J genes are TRBV4-3 and TRBJ2-6; 9 bases align to TRBD1. CDR1 is LGHNA, CDR2 YSLEER, per germline. CDR3 length: 14 amino acids. Trimming cost V 5 bases and J 9 bases; bases outside gene matches: 5.

CDR3 region: CASSLWLAGETQYF. The CDR3 bases are TGTGCCAGCAGCTTGTGGCTAGCGGGGGAGACCCAGTACTTC. V and J are TRBV5-5 and TRBJ2-5, with 9 bases aligning to TRBD2. The CDR3 totals 14 residues. Unmatched junction bases numbered 3, after V lost 1 base and J lost 5 bases. The germline CDR1 and CDR2 sequences are SGHKS and YYEKEE (reference sequence).

CDR3 nucleotides: TGTGCCAGCAGCTTAAGTGCAGAACGCACTGAAGCTTTCTTT. It yields the protein CASSLSAERTEAFF. This chain links TRBV7-8 with TRBJ1-1; no clear D gene. V lost 2 bases, J lost 4 bases, and 11 bases lay in between. This CDR3 region has 14 residues. Germline CDR1 is SGHVS and CDR2 is FQNEAQ.

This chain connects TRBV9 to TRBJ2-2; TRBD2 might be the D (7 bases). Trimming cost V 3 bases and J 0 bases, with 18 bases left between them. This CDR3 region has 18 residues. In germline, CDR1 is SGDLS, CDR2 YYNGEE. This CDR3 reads CASSGARGGGANTGELFF. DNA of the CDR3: TGTGCCAGCAGCGGAGCCCGGGGCGGGGGCGCGAACACCGGGGAGCTGTTTTTT.

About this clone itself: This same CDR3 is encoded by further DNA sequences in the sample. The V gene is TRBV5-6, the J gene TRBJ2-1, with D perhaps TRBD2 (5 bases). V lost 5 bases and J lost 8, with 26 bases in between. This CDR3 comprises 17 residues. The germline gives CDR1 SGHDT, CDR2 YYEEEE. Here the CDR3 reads CASSQLGSGGKDHEQFF. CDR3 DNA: TGTGCCAGCAGTCAGCTTGGCAGTGGAGGAAAGGACCATGAGCAGTTCTTC.

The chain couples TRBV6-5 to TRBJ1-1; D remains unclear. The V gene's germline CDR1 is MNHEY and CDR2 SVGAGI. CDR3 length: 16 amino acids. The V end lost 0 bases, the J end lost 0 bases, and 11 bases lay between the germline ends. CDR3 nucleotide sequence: TGTGCCAGCAGTTACTCGATGTCCAGGATGAACACTGAAGCTTTCTTT. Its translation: CASSYSMSRMNTEAFF.

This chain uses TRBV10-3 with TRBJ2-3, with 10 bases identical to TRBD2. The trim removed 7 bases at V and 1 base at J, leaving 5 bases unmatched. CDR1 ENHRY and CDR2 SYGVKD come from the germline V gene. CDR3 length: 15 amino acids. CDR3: CAIKAGGFCTDTQYF. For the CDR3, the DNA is TGTGCCATCAAAGCGGGGGGGTTTTGCACAGATACGCAGTATTTT.

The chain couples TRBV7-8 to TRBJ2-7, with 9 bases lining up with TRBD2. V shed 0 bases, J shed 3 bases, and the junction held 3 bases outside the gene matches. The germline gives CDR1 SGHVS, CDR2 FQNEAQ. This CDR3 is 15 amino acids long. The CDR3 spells CASSLAGLASYEQYF. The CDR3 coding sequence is TGTGCCAGCAGCTTAGCCGGACTAGCGAGCTACGAGCAGTACTTC.

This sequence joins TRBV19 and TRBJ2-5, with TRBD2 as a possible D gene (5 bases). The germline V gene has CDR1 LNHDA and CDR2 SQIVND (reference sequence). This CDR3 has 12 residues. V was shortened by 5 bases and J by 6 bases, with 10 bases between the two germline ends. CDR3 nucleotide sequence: TGTGCCAGTAGTTCCGGGGTGCAGACCCAGTACTTC. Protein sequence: CASSSGVQTQYF. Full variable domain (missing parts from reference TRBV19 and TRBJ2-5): DGGITQSPKYLFRKEGQNVTLSCEQNLNHDAMYWYRQDPGQGLRLIYYSQIVNDFQKGDIAEGYSVSREKKESFPLTVTSAQKNPTAFYLCASSSGVQTQYFGPGTRLLVL.

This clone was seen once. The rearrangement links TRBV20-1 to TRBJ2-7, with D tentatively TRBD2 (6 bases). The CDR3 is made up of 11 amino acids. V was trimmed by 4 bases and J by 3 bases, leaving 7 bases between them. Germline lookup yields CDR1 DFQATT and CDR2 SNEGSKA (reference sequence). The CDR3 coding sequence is TGCAGTGCTACGGAGGGCTACGAGCAGTACTTC. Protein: CSATEGYEQYF.

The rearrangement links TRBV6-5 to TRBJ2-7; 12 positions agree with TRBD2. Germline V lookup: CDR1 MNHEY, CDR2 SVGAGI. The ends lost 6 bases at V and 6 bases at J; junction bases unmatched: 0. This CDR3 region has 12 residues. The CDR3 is CASRGLAGEQYF. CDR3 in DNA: TGTGCCAGCAGGGGACTAGCGGGCGAGCAGTACTTC.

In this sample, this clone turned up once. The CDR3 here is CSVGAGGSGYTF. The CDR3 DNA sequence: TGCAGCGTTGGGGCAGGGGGCAGCGGCTACACCTTC. J is TRBJ1-2 and V is TRBV29-1, with 8 bases fitting TRBD1. In germline, CDR1 is SQVTM, CDR2 ANQGSEA. The CDR3 covers 12 residues. V was pared by 4 bases and J by 8 bases, with 6 bases of the junction left unmatched.

Here the CDR3 DNA reads TGTGCCAGCAAGGCAGGTTATTTGAACACTGAAGCTTTCTTT. It encodes CASKAGYLNTEAFF. The V and J genes are TRBV2 and TRBJ1-1; D is uncertain. V lost 7 bases, J lost 0 bases, and 12 bases lay in between. Germline CDR1 is SNHLY and CDR2 is FYNNEI. The CDR3 runs to 14 residues.

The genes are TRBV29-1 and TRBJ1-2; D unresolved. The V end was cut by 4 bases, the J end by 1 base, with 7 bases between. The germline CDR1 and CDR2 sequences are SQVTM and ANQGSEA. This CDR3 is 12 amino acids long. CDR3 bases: TGCAGCGTTGGGAGGCTTAACTATGGCTACACCTTC. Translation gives CSVGRLNYGYTF.

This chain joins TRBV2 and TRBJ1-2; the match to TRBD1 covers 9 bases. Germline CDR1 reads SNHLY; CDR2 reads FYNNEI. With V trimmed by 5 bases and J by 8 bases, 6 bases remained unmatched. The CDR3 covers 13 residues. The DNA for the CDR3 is TGTGCCAGCAGTCCCGGGACAGGGCAGGGCTACACCTTC. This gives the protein CASSPGTGQGYTF.

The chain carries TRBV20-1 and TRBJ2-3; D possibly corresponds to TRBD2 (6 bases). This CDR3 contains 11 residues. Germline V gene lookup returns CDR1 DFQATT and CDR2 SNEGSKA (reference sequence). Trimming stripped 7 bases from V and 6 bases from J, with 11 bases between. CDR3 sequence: CSVLGRDTQYF. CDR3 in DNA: TGCAGTGTCTTAGGGAGGGATACGCAGTATTTT.

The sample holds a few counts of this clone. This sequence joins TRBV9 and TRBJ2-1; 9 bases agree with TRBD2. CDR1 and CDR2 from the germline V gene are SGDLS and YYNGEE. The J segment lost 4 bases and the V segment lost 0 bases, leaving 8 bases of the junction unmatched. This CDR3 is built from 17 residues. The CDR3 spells CASSVVASGDIYNEQFF. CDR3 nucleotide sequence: TGTGCCAGCAGCGTAGTGGCTAGCGGGGATATTTACAATGAGCAGTTCTTC.

The CDR3 loop reads CAIRGGRGGYTF. In nucleotides, the CDR3 is TGTGCCATCAGAGGGGGCCGGGGGGGCTACACCTTC. V is TRBV10-3 and J is TRBJ1-2; TRBD1 aligns across 7 bases. V shed 6 bases and J 8 bases; nucleotides not matched to a gene: 6. The CDR3 sequence is 12 residues long. Germline CDR1 ENHRY, CDR2 SYGVKD.

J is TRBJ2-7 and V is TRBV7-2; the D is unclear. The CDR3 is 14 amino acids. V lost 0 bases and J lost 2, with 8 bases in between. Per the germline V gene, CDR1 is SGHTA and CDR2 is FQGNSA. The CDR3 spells CASSLAAGTYEQYF. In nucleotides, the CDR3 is TGTGCCAGCAGCTTAGCGGCAGGAACCTACGAGCAGTACTTC.

The CDR3 sequence is CASSPLRTGGSDGYTF. For the CDR3, the DNA is TGTGCCAGCTCACCCCTAAGGACAGGGGGTTCGGATGGCTACACCTTC. The chain has TRBV18 and TRBJ1-2; 10 nucleotides match TRBD1. This CDR3 contains 16 residues. The germline V gene has CDR1 KGHSH and CDR2 LQKENI. J gave up 6 bases and V 3 bases, and 10 bases lay outside the gene matches.